The rows below give T cell receptor beta chains drawn from one sample of a study of blood T cell repertoires in COVID-19. Here immunoSEQ multiplex PCR was the method, and the copy in TCRdb shows in-frame clones only, minus some. The top ten hold 0.87% of the sample, which has around 270,000 clones, roughly 84% seen once. The sequencing sample was made of peripheral blood. The source is a human donor with COVID-19, enrolled during active disease. The donor label of this sample is uncertain. Each CDR3 is given with its conserved first and last residue. D genes are given only for firm matches. Rows give clone size only sometimes, using once, few, many, or a class for an expanded clone.

size,D,J,V,DNA,CDR3
.,.,TRBJ2-1,TRBV4-2,TGTGCCAGCAGCCAAGTCGCGCGGAATGAGCAGTTCTTC,CASSQVARNEQFF
.,TRBD1,TRBJ1-6,TRBV6-6,TGTGCCAGCAGTTACCAAGGACAGGGTAATTCACCCCTCCACTTT,CASSYQGQGNSPLHF
many,TRBD1,TRBJ1-5,TRBV5-5,TGTGCCAGCAGCTCGGGACAGGCTAGCAATCAGCCCCAGCATTTT,CASSSGQASNQPQHF
.,TRBD2,TRBJ2-5,TRBV7-2,TGTGCCAGCAGCTCCCCAAGGACTAGCGGACAAGAGACCCAGTACTTC,CASSSPRTSGQETQYF
.,TRBD1,TRBJ2-7,TRBV9,TGTGCCAGCAGCCCGGGGACAGGCCGCTACGAGCAGTACTTC,CASSPGTGRYEQYF
.,.,TRBJ1-5,TRBV2,TGTGCCAGCAGTGAAGTCCGTTCGGGCAATCAGCCCCAGCATTTT,CASSEVRSGNQPQHF
.,TRBD2,TRBJ2-5,TRBV10-2,TGCGCCAGCAGTGAGTCAATAGCGGGATGGGAGACCCAGTACTTC,CASSESIAGWETQYF
.,.,TRBJ1-1,TRBV19,TGTGCCAGTAGTATTGCCGGGTATCGCACTGAAGCTTTCTTT,CASSIAGYRTEAFF
.,.,TRBJ1-4,TRBV6-5,TGTGCCAGCAGTCCCGCGGGGCTGATGGGAAAACTGTTTTTT,CASSPAGLMGKLFF
.,TRBD2,TRBJ2-1,TRBV29-1,TGCAGCGTTTACTCCAAGGGCGGGAGGGCCGGCAATGAGCAGTTCTTC,CSVYSKGGRAGNEQFF
.,TRBD1,TRBJ1-6,TRBV6-5,TGTGCCAGCAGTTACCTGGACAGGAATTCACCCCTCCACTTT,CASSYLDRNSPLHF
.,TRBD1,TRBJ2-7,TRBV7-9,TGTGCCAGCAGCTTCCCCGTCCCAGGGGGTTACGAGCAGTACTTC,CASSFPVPGGYEQYF
.,TRBD2,TRBJ2-7,TRBV28,TGTGCCAGCAGTAGCGGGAGGGCCATATCGTACGAGCAGTACTTC,CASSSGRAISYEQYF
few,.,TRBJ1-2,TRBV7-9,TGTGCCAGCAGCTCCTCCAGAGGCGGTAAAGCTAACTATGGCTACACCTTC,CASSSSRGGKANYGYTF
.,.,TRBJ1-2,TRBV27,TGTGCCAGCAGTCCCAGGGAACACCTTCCAGGCGGCTACACCTTC,CASSPREHLPGGYTF
.,.,TRBJ1-5,TRBV28,TGTGCCAGCAGTTTTGGCACGGCGGGGCAGCCCCAGCATTTT,CASSFGTAGQPQHF
.,.,TRBJ1-2,TRBV19,TGTGCCAGTAGTATGGTTGGGAGCTATGGCTACACCTTC,CASSMVGSYGYTF
.,.,TRBJ2-1,TRBV11-2,TGTGCCAGCAGCTTACTAGCGTTTGATGAGCAGTTCTTC,CASSLLAFDEQFF
.,.,TRBJ2-1,TRBV4-3,TGCGCCAGCAGCCAAGGCCTTTACTTCGGGGATGAGCAGTTCTTC,CASSQGLYFGDEQFF
few,.,TRBJ2-1,TRBV9,TGTGCCAGCAGTCAGACGTTGGGCACCGCTGAGCAGTTCTTC,CASSQTLGTAEQFF
.,TRBD2,TRBJ2-7,TRBV7-2,TGTGCCAGCAGCTTAGAGGCTAGCGGGAGCAACCAGTACTTC,CASSLEASGSNQYF
.,.,TRBJ2-5,TRBV2,TGTGCCAGCAGTGTTACCCAGGCTCAAGAGACCCAGTACTTC,CASSVTQAQETQYF
once,TRBD1,TRBJ1-1,TRBV28,TGTGCCAGCAGTTTACCGAACAGGGGGAACACTGAAGCTTTCTTT,CASSLPNRGNTEAFF
once,TRBD1,TRBJ1-1,TRBV29-1,TGCAGCGTTGTTTCTCAGGGGGCGAACACTGAAGCTTTCTTT,CSVVSQGANTEAFF
.,.,TRBJ2-3,TRBV6-1,TGTGCCAGCAGTGAGACTAGGCCCCCCTGGAGCGCGCAGTATTTT,CASSETRPPWSAQYF
.,.,TRBJ1-2,TRBV28,TGTGCCACTAACGGGGGATTTGAAGGCTTTGGCTACACCTTC,CATNGGFEGFGYTF
once,TRBD1,TRBJ2-2,TRBV19,TGTGCCACCGGGACAGGGGGGGACACCGGGGAGCTGTTTTTT,CATGTGGDTGELFF
.,TRBD1,TRBJ1-6,TRBV5-5,TGTGCCAGCAGCGATGGACAGGGGGGCTATAATTCACCCCTCCACTTT,CASSDGQGGYNSPLHF
once,TRBD2,TRBJ2-3,TRBV9,TGTGCCAGCAGCCCTCGGACTAGCGGGAGGAACACAGATACGCAGTATTTT,CASSPRTSGRNTDTQYF
.,TRBD1,TRBJ1-2,TRBV7-9,TGTGCCAGCAGCTTAGACTTCCGGACAGGCTCCAACTATGGCTACACCTTC,CASSLDFRTGSNYGYTF
few,.,TRBJ1-5,TRBV19,TGTGCCAGTAGCAATCGCAGGCGGGGGTACAATCAGCCCCAGCATTTT,CASSNRRRGYNQPQHF
few,.,TRBJ1-5,TRBV5-1,TGCGCCAGCAGCTTATACCCCGGCGGGAATCAGCCCCAGCATTTT,CASSLYPGGNQPQHF
.,.,TRBJ1-1,TRBV7-2,TGTGCCAGCAGCTTAGTCCCCAGGGAGGACACTGAAGCTTTCTTT,CASSLVPREDTEAFF
.,.,TRBJ1-2,TRBV7-3,TGTGCCAGCAAGCCCCGGACTGGAGATGGCTACACCTTC,CASKPRTGDGYTF
.,TRBD2,TRBJ2-7,TRBV19,TGTGCCAGTAGTAGCACGGGTCGGGGGGATGAGCAGTACTTC,CASSSTGRGDEQYF
.,TRBD2,TRBJ2-3,TRBV28,TGTGCCAGTGGGACTAGCGACACAGATACGCAGTATTTT,CASGTSDTDTQYF
.,TRBD2,TRBJ2-1,TRBV9,TGTGCCAGCAGCGTAGCTGGCGGGAGGAGCAATGAGCAGTTCTTC,CASSVAGGRSNEQFF
.,TRBD1,TRBJ1-1,TRBV27,TGTGCCAGCAGGGGGACAGGGGGCCACACTGAAGCTTTCTTT,CASRGTGGHTEAFF
.,TRBD2,TRBJ2-3,TRBV18,TGTGCCAGCTCTCCAAGACTAGCCCTCACAGATACGCAGTATTTT,CASSPRLALTDTQYF
.,.,TRBJ2-2,TRBV5-1,TGCGCCAGCAGCTTGGGGGATCGGGGGGCGAGCACCGGGGAGCTGTTTTTT,CASSLGDRGASTGELFF
.,.,TRBJ1-1,TRBV28,TGTGCCAGCAGATTCAGCAGTCCGAGGGCTGAAGCTTTCTTT,CASRFSSPRAEAFF
.,TRBD2,TRBJ2-7,TRBV6-5,TGTGCCAGCAGTTCCCCCGGCGGCGGGAGCTCCTACGAGCAGTACTTC,CASSSPGGGSSYEQYF
.,TRBD1,TRBJ1-3,TRBV6-2/TRBV6-3,TGTGCCAGCAGCACCTTGCGACAGGGAGGAAACACCATATATTTT,CASSTLRQGGNTIYF
once,TRBD1,TRBJ1-1,TRBV30,TGTGCCTGGGTTGCTGGGACAGGGCCCTCGAGGGGAGTCACTGAAGCTTTCTTT,CAWVAGTGPSRGVTEAFF
.,.,TRBJ1-1,TRBV9,TGTGCCAGCAGCCCAGGAATCGGGGTGGAGAACACTGAAGCTTTCTTT,CASSPGIGVENTEAFF